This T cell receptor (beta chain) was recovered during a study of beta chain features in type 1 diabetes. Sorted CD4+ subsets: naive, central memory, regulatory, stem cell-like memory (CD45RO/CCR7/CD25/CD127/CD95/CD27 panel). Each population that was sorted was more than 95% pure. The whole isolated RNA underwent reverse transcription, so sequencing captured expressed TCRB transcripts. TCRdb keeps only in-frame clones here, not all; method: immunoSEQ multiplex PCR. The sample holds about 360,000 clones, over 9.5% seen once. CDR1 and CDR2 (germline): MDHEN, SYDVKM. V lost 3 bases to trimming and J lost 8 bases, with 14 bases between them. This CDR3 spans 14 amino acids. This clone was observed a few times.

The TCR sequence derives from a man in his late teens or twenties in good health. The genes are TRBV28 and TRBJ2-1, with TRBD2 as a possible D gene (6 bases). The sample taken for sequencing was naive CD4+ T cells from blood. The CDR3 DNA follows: TGTGCCAGCAGTTTCCCCCGGAGGGGACATGAGCAGTTCTTC. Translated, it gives CASSFPRRGHEQFF.